These 10 T cell receptor beta chains originate from one sample sequenced in a study of regulatory T cells in long-lasting Graves disease. Time point here: newly diagnosed GD, antithyroid drugs for less than 3 months. RNA extracted from PBMCs served as the sequencing template. iRepertoire HTBI primers and Arm-PCR of CDR3 regions built TCR beta libraries. TCRdb reanalysed the multiplex PCR reads using MiXCR and keeps one entry per CDR3 protein. The sample includes hundreds of thousands of distinct CDR3 sequences, 15% to 20% of them seen just once. These data were also reused for a study on T cells in Graves' hyperthyroidism and ophthalmopathy.

This material consisted of peripheral blood mononuclear cells (PBMCs), taken at new diagnosis, from a patient treated with antithyroid drugs. The receptors come from a woman under 40 with Graves disease.

This clonotype was observed a handful of times. The V call is TRBV11-2, the J call TRBJ2-3; 11 bases fit TRBD2. V shed 5 bases, J shed 3 bases, and the junction held 7 bases outside the gene matches. CDR3 length: 16 amino acids. From germline, CDR1 is SGHAT and CDR2 FQNNGV. The CDR3 reads CASSPSSGRITDTQYF. CDR3 coding DNA: TGTGCCAGCAGCCCCTCTAGCGGGAGGATTACAGATACGCAGTATTTT.

This clonotype showed up many times. The chain combines TRBV6-2 or TRBV6-3 with TRBJ2-7; D unresolved. V was cut by 2 bases and J by 7 bases, with 9 bases left in between. This CDR3 is 12 amino acids long. The germline gives CDR1 MNHEY, CDR2 SVGEGT. The CDR3 sequence is CASSYPDLEQYF. DNA of the CDR3: TGTGCCAGCAGTTACCCAGACCTGGAGCAGTACTTC.

This clonotype was counted ten times or more. J is TRBJ2-5 and V is TRBV19; no firm D call. With 5 bases removed from V and 3 bases from J, the gap between germline ends came to 10 bases. This CDR3 comprises 13 residues. Per the germline V gene, CDR1 is LNHDA and CDR2 is SQIVND (reference sequence). The CDR3 reads CASSQVEKETQYF. The CDR3 nucleotides read TGTGCCAGTAGTCAGGTGGAGAAAGAGACCCAGTACTTC.

This clonotype came up a few times. CDR3 in amino acids: CASSVFFGAGYEQYF. CDR3 coding DNA: TGCGCCAGCAGCGTCTTCTTCGGGGCGGGTTACGAGCAGTACTTC. The rearrangement uses TRBV5-1 and TRBJ2-7; TRBD1 or TRBD2 may be the D gene (5 bases each). V lost 4 bases to trimming and J lost 4 bases, with 18 bases between them. Per germline, CDR1 SGHRS and CDR2 YFSETQ. The CDR3 spans 15 residues. Complete variable domain (other parts from reference TRBV5-1 and TRBJ2-7): KAGVTQTPRYLIKTRGQQVTLSCSPISGHRSVSWYQQTPGQGLQFLFEYFSETQRNKGNFPGRFSGRQFSNSRSEMNVSTLELGDSALYLCASSVFFGAGYEQYFGPGTRLTVT.

The table lists this clonotype with many counts. V is TRBV28 and J is TRBJ1-2; D gene uncertain. This CDR3 has 15 amino acids. The V end lost 4 bases, the J end lost 1 base, and 13 bases lay between the germline ends. The V gene's germline CDR1 is MDHEN and CDR2 SYDVKM. CDR3 in amino acids: CASSSLGSINYGYTF. The CDR3 region has the DNA TGTGCCAGCAGTTCATTGGGCTCCATTAACTATGGCTACACCTTC.

The table lists this clonotype with a few counts. This chain's CDR3 is CASSEGGPGIITPLHF. CDR3 nucleotides: TGTGCCAGCAGTGAAGGGGGCCCAGGGATAATCACACCCCTCCACTTT. The chain recombines TRBV6-2 or TRBV6-3 with TRBJ1-6, with 7 bases that match TRBD1. The CDR3 loop spans 16 amino acids. J gave up 11 bases and V 5 bases, and 15 bases lay outside the gene matches. Germline V gives CDR1 MNHEY, CDR2 SVGEGT.

This chain joins TRBV7-9 and TRBJ2-6; D perhaps matches TRBD1 (5 bases). Germline V gene data show CDR1 as SEHNR and CDR2 as FQNEAQ (reference sequence). The V and J ends lost 7 bases and 0 bases respectively, with 13 bases between them. This CDR3 is 16 amino acids long. CDR3 protein: CASTGRTSSGANVLTF. CDR3 coding DNA: TGTGCCAGCACCGGACGGACAAGCTCTGGGGCCAACGTCCTGACTTTC.

This clonotype has ten or more counts. V gene TRBV20-1 combines with J gene TRBJ2-7; TRBD1 aligns across 7 bases. This CDR3 has 12 residues. The germline CDR1 and CDR2 sequences are DFQATT and SNEGSKA (reference sequence). Trimming at V came to 3 bases and at J to 3 bases, leaving 2 bases not matched to a gene. CDR3 sequence reads: CSASGTVYEQYF. The DNA of the CDR3 is TGCAGTGCTAGCGGGACAGTCTACGAGCAGTACTTC.

This clonotype was found a few times. The chain is built from TRBV2 and TRBJ2-7; tentative D call: TRBD2 (6 bases). The germline V and J ends were trimmed by 3 bases and 6 bases, with 21 bases remaining between them. The germline V gene has CDR1 SNHLY and CDR2 FYNNEI. The CDR3 covers 16 residues. The CDR3 loop reads CASSDGGLMGEGEQYF. In nucleotides, the CDR3 is TGTGCCAGCAGTGATGGGGGACTCATGGGAGAGGGCGAGCAGTACTTC.

This clonotype was detected a few times. J is TRBJ1-4 and V is TRBV15, with D perhaps TRBD1 (5 bases). Germline-derived CDR1 and CDR2 are LNHNV and YYDKDF (reference sequence). This CDR3 spans 12 amino acids. Trimming removed 5 bases at V and 7 bases at J, with 8 bases between. Here the CDR3 DNA reads TGTGCCACCAGCCGGGGGGGTGAAAAACTGTTTTTT. This codes for CATSRGGEKLFF.